A selection of T cell receptor beta chains follows, all from one sample in a study of Ad26.COV2.S vaccination and SARS-CoV-2 variants. Using immunoSEQ multiplex PCR, the repertoire was profiled, and TCRdb retains in-frame clones only, with some absent. Of 250,000 to 300,000 clones in the sample, around 87% were seen once. Sequencing used peripheral blood, obtained in a trial of Ad26.COV2.S vaccine versus placebo. The receptors were gathered from a person aged 18 to 59 who received the Ad26.COV2.S COVID-19 vaccine or a placebo. CDR3s include the opening cysteine and the closing phenylalanine or tryptophan. The order of the fields is J gene, V gene, clone size, CDR3 protein. The size entry is marked missing in some rows and otherwise reads once, few, many or a size class.

TRBJ1-1	TRBV27	-	CASRSGLNTEAFF
TRBJ2-7	TRBV19	few	CASSIYGRDEQYF
TRBJ2-2	TRBV7-2	-	CASSSGGSGLNTGELFF
TRBJ2-3	TRBV3-1/TRBV3-2	-	CASSQASGSTDTQYF
TRBJ2-7	TRBV12-3/TRBV12-4	-	CASSFDGHEQYF
TRBJ1-2	TRBV9	-	CASSVAALGYGYTF
TRBJ1-5	TRBV2	-	CASNRDANQPQHF
TRBJ2-7	TRBV3-1/TRBV3-2	-	CASSQDRDRGSGQYF
TRBJ2-2	TRBV2	-	CASSEFLIPGTRSHEELFF
TRBJ1-4	TRBV6-2/TRBV6-3	-	CASSYSSQGAREKLFF
TRBJ2-3	TRBV19	once	CASSIGPFPGDIADTQYF
TRBJ1-2	TRBV27	-	CASSLGVGDYGYTF
TRBJ2-7	TRBV6-5	-	CARPTEHYEQYF